This TCR beta chain was obtained from a study of cytomegalovirus exposure and HLA in healthy donors (dated by TCRdb to 2016 to 2017). Regarding the research as a whole: According to an earlier analysis of around 600 of the donors, 150 million to 200 million T cells yielded 117 million unique TCR beta sequences and 276 Gb of sequence data. Genome-wide SNP genotypes for about 60% of the roughly 700 donors were used in a later genetic analysis, which treated that subset as a discovery cohort. Using immunosequencing, the study profiled T cell repertoires from 666 subjects and related those repertoires to cytomegalovirus serostatus. About 280 gigabases of sequencing data and about 92 million unique TCR sequences made up an early release that covered 640 HLA-typed donors. Because of strong linkage in the cohort, a handful of DR-DQ haplotypes were treated as single units for association and clustering. Donor age, sex, ethnicity and CMV serostatus were compiled alongside the repertoire data. The study aimed to test whether signatures of past pathogen exposure could be identified by cataloging public T cell receptors. All discovery cohort repertoires had been generated on a single sequencing platform. To decide whether each TCR beta V gene segment behaved as functional or pseudogenic, an earlier analysis of several hundred of the donors relied on high-throughput TCR beta sequencing. Among the 398 genotyped donors, 81% belonged to the genetic ancestry cluster associated with self-reported Caucasian donors. HLA typing included class I and class II loci at four-digit resolution. To predict cytomegalovirus infection status, the study combined high-throughput TCR immunosequencing, statistical association of individual TCRs with disease status, and machine learning. In addition to the first cohort of around 670 subjects, a separate validation cohort of 120 different subjects was used. Typing coverage varied by locus: about 629-630 donors for A, B, C, DRB1 and DQB1; roughly 560 for DQA1; approximately 570 for DPA1; 450 to 480 for DPB1. A later analysis re-analyzed previously published TCR beta repertoires from 666 donors and added high-resolution HLA genotyping to study TCR occurrence patterns. Across 398 genotyped donors of the cohort, an average of about 240,000 unique TCR beta nucleotide sequences per donor were sequenced, and 15% to 20% of those sequences were non-productive. The later analysis used no new phenotypic data to find candidate immune exposures, relying instead on TCR beta sequences and their occurrence across donors.

The library was produced with the immunoSEQ multiplex PCR assay. The multiplex PCR relied on a mix of 60 forward primers for TCR Vbeta segments and 13 reverse primers for TCR Jbeta segments. Amplification of the CDR3 region of rearranged TCR beta genes was performed with a multiplex PCR assay on genomic DNA. Amplified TCR beta libraries were sequenced as 87-base-pair reads on the Illumina HiSeq System. The authors' analysis ran thus. In a later analysis, 80 million or so unique TCR beta chains were counted across the roughly 670 repertoires, and about 9.9 million of these chains were shared by at least two donors. A nearest-neighbor algorithm error-corrected the raw reads and collapsed the reads into unique sequences, merging closely related sequences to remove PCR and sequencing errors. To assign V, D and J gene segments, CDR3 sequences were aligned to IMGT reference sequences. For a sequence to be retained, a match of at least six nucleotides was required to both a V gene segment and a J gene segment. Rearrangements were classified as productive when the CDR3 lacked stop codons and remained in frame with V and J, and all other rearrangements were classified as non-productive. CDR3 was defined by IMGT convention, running from the second conserved V-encoded cysteine to the conserved J-encoded phenylalanine. The earlier analysis of 587 of the donors excluded any sequence lacking an unambiguous match to a single V gene segment. In an earlier analysis of 587 of the donors, a V segment was called functional when productive rearrangements were above 56.7%, and segregating when the standard deviation between donors exceeded 5%. A statistical classification framework was built for diagnosing cytomegalovirus status from the catalog of TCR beta chain sequences. V and J gene assignment, in a later analysis, came from comparing TCR nucleotide sequences with IMGT/GENE-DB human TR gene sequences. In a later analysis, CDR3 sequences and most-parsimonious VDJ recombination scenarios were assigned using the TCRdist pipeline. A later analysis defined each TCR beta chain by its CDR3 amino acid sequence plus V-gene family, and excluded reads lacking a unique V-gene family. A later analysis removed over 500 highly shared, low-generation-probability nucleotide sequences to deal with suspected cross-contamination and a sequencing artifact. In a later analysis, a clonal expansion index for each public chain was calculated from normalized within-repertoire ranks of inferred template counts. In a later analysis, generation probabilities were computed with a VDJ recombination model fitted to out-of-frame rearrangements, and the resulting probabilities were checked against IGoR. In a later analysis, TCR-TCR, TCR-HLA and TCR-CMV co-occurrence was scored with hypergeometric tests, and a repertoire-size bias correction was applied to TCR pairs. False discovery rates were estimated in a later analysis by permuting HLA or CMV assignments 20 times. In a later analysis, co-occurring TCRs were grouped using DBSCAN, with TCRdist sequence similarity added in when clustering inside HLA-allele-positive subsets. Repertoires with fewer than 30,000 or more than 120,000 public chains were left out of co-occurrence clustering, as were several repertoires with anomalous nucleotide sharing. TCRdb holds this immuneACCESS table with in-frame rearrangements only. Some clones are missing; in checked studies, unresolved V genes explain under half, and the rest has no known cause. V and J calls and clone size are copied from that table; D and trimming were computed from the DNA. Counted in this sample were about 120,000 clones; 75% to 85% of them appeared once. The top ten hold about 8.9% of the sample.

In total, approximately 610 healthy bone marrow donors made up the cohort. Cohort members were all nominally healthy when sampled, although unrecorded immune exposures were likely present. The donor tested CMV seropositive, placing the donor among the 289 seropositive members of the cohort. A peripheral blood sample was collected from each donor, and TCR beta sequencing was performed on peripheral blood mononuclear cells. Genomic DNA was extracted from the blood cell samples with the Qiagen DNeasy Blood Extraction Kit. The research as a whole found: Most CMV-associated TCR beta chains appeared to be HLA-restricted in a later analysis, and the HLA associations seemed to be driven largely by CMV exposure. The earlier analysis of some 560 of the donors excluded 15 to 20 rarely observed V segments, including chromosome 9 orphons, because counts were too low. The cohort was sequenced for TCR beta chains only, and without alpha or paired-chain data the features that could be detected were limited. Immune exposure information for the cohort was limited to CMV serostatus. Correlated functional status among segregating V segments might be attributable to linkage disequilibrium, but an unknown experimental factor could not be ruled out. In vitro tests confirmed that a few of the cytomegalovirus-associated TCR beta chains recognize cytomegalovirus antigens. Roughly uniform sequencing depth across donors was assumed in presence/absence analyses, although this assumption may not hold. In a later analysis, TCR association rates were found to vary across HLA loci, with the most associated TCRs seen for DRB1 alleles and the fewest for HLA-C alleles. The study gave a list of 150 to 200 TCR beta chains associated with cytomegalovirus. Across donors, most TCR sequences were observed very rarely, whereas some public TCRs were present in many individuals. The sequencing pipeline was judged likely to have produced a cluster of highly shared sequence variants as a technical artifact. An earlier analysis of around 600 of the donors showed that most TCR beta V segments appeared in productive rearrangements either about 87% or about 30% of the time, which broadly matched IMGT annotations. According to a later genetic analysis, donors in an Asian-associated ancestry cluster had fewer N-insertions in productive TCRs than the roughly 670-donor mean. According to a later analysis, parvovirus B19, influenza, CMV and Epstein-Barr virus appeared linked to several top co-occurrence clusters. Cytomegalovirus status was reported to be diagnosed by the classifier with high specificity and sensitivity in both the original and validation cohorts. Strong co-occurrence of HLA alleles, especially DR and DQ, made assigning TCR associations to individual alleles difficult. At a false discovery rate of 0.05, a later analysis linked about 16,000 TCR beta sequences to specific HLA alleles. V-gene and J-gene trimming of TCR beta chains was associated with a missense DCLRE1C variant in a later genetic analysis, and the association was replicated in an independent cohort. Compared with equally common non-associated chains, HLA-associated TCR beta chains in a later analysis were more clonally expanded and had lower generation probabilities. The 87-base-pair reads could not distinguish some IMGT-functional V segments, including TRBV6-2 and TRBV6-3, so those segments were excluded. Because HLA typing was missing for some donors at each locus, association tests included only the typed subset. According to the authors, the approach could potentially be generalized to other disease states and immunological phenotypes. A further reported finding was that TCR beta sequences accurately predicted the HLA-A and HLA-B alleles for most subjects in the first cohort.

This clone appeared once. This receptor's antigen is unknown. No base qualities exist here, and no much larger clone lies one base off it. The CDR3 covers 15 residues, taking in both the cysteine and the phenylalanine. This entry keeps only the CDR3 DNA: 45 bases, framed from base 1. Sequences SGHAT (CDR1) and FQNNGV (CDR2) are obtained from the germline V gene. Unmatched junction bases come to 5, with V trimmed by 5 bases and J by 0 bases. Sequencing used PBMCs. The chain is assembled from TRBV11-2 and TRBJ1-1, and 8 bases in between align with TRBD1. The TCR sequence derives from a man aged 25 to 45 in good health and CMV-seropositive. The base sequence is TGTGCCAGCAGCCATCGGACAGGGCTGAACACTGAAGCTTTCTTT. Its product reads: CASSHRTGLNTEAFF.